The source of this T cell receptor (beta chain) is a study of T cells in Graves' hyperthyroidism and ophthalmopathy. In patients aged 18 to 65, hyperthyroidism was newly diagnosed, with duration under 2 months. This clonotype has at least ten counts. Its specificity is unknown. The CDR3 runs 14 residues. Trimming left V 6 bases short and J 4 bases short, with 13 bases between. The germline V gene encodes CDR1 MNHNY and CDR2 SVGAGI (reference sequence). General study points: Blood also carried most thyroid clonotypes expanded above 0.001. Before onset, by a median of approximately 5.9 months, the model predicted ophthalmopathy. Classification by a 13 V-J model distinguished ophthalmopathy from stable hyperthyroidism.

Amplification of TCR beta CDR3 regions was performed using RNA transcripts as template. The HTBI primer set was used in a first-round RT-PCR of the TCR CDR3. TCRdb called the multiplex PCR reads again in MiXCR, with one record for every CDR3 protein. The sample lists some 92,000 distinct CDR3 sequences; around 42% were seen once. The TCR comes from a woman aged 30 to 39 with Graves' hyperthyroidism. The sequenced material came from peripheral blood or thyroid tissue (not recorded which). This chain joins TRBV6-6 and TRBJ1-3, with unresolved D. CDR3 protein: CASSRGRVGNTIYF. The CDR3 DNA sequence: TGTGCCAGCAGCCGAGGTCGGGTCGGAAACACCATATATTTT.